This TCR beta chain was recorded in a study of T cell changes during pregnancy in multiple sclerosis. The protocol was immunoSEQ multiplex PCR, while the TCRdb copy is restricted to in-frame clones and leaves out a portion. This sample carries about 94,000 clones, 90% to 95% of them seen once, and the ten largest clones take 0.99%. Trimming took off 7 bases at V and 6 bases at J, with 21 bases between the two ends. The CDR3 loop spans 15 amino acids. Germline lookup yields CDR1 MDHEN and CDR2 SYDVKM. This clone is a singleton in its sample. The receptor's source is a female donor with multiple sclerosis, enrolled in a pregnancy study. The chain has TRBV28 and TRBJ1-2; no reliable D call. The sequencing here drew on peripheral blood, taken after pregnancy. CDR3 residues: CASTGPGTSIHGYTF. The CDR3, as DNA: TGTGCCAGCACTGGCCCTGGTACTAGCATTCATGGCTACACCTTC.